This T cell receptor beta chain originates from a study of TIL therapy for anti-PD-1-resistant metastatic lung cancer. The study, taken as a whole, reports: This highly selected cohort may not generalize to typical lung cancer patients.

Germline CDR1 is WNHNN and CDR2 is SYGVQD (reference sequence). The CDR3 extends over 15 amino acids. V shed 6 bases and J 4 bases; nucleotides not matched to a gene: 8. The libraries were made with immunoSEQ v3. Only in-frame clones appear in the TCRdb table, and some are missing; sequencing was by immunoSEQ multiplex PCR. The data show 95,000 or so clones, with about three fifths seen just once and roughly 9.7% held by the top ten. Time point: pre-treatment sample, taken before nivolumab and TIL therapy. Tumor tissue came from excised metastases, mostly pleural nodules or supraclavicular lymph nodes. In regard to this clone: Its target is not known.

The clonotype was recovered from a person aged 30 to 80 with non-small cell lung cancer. The V gene is TRBV10-1, the J gene TRBJ1-1; 10 bases fit TRBD1. The sample in question was tumor tissue, obtained at baseline. The CDR3 DNA is TGCGCCAGCAGCCCAGACAGGGGGCGAGGCACTGAAGCTTTCTTT. It codes for CASSPDRGRGTEAFF.